Below, 2 T cell receptor beta chains from the same sample are listed, as sequenced in a study of blood T cells in healthy people across ages. A sample-barcoded 5' primer and a J-beta primer mix were used in a second PCR of about 7 to 12 cycles. Via MiXCR, TCRdb re-called the 5' RACE reads, giving one row per CDR3 protein. The table shows roughly 680,000 distinct CDR3 sequences, with over 40% occurring only once. Material: blood. Source of these receptors: a woman of 80 years or more in good health.

The table lists this clonotype with a few counts. The chain carries TRBV10-3 and TRBJ2-2; 8 bases are a match to TRBD1. With V trimmed by 0 bases and J by 6 bases, 6 bases remained unmatched. Germline-derived CDR1 and CDR2 are ENHRY and SYGVKD. CDR3 length equals 16 residues. CDR3 sequence (DNA): TGTGCCATCAGTGAGTCTGGGACAGGAAAGGCCGGGGAGCTGTTTTTT. This sequence encodes CAISESGTGKAGELFF.

The chain links TRBV14 to TRBJ2-1, with D hard to call. This CDR3 is built from 14 residues. Between the trimmed V and J ends, which lost 0 bases and 6 bases, there was a span of 9 bases. CDR1 is SGHDN and CDR2 is FVKESK in the germline V gene. For the CDR3, the DNA is TGTGCCAGCAGCCAAGAAATTCGCATCAATGAGCAGTTCTTC. Amino acid sequence: CASSQEIRINEQFF.